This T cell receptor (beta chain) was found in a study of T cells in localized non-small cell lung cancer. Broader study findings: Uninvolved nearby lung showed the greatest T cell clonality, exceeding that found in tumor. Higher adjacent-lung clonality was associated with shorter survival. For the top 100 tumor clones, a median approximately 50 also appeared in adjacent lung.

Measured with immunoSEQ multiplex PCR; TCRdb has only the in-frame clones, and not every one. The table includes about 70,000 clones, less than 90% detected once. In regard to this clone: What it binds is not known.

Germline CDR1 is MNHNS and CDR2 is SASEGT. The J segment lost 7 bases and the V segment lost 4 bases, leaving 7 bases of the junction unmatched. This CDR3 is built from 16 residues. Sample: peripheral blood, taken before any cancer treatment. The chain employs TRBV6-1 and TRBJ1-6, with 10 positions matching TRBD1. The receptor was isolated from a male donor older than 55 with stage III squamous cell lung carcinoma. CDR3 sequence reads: CASSAGTGVRNSPLHF. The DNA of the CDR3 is TGTGCCAGCAGTGCCGGGACAGGGGTCCGCAATTCACCCCTCCACTTT.